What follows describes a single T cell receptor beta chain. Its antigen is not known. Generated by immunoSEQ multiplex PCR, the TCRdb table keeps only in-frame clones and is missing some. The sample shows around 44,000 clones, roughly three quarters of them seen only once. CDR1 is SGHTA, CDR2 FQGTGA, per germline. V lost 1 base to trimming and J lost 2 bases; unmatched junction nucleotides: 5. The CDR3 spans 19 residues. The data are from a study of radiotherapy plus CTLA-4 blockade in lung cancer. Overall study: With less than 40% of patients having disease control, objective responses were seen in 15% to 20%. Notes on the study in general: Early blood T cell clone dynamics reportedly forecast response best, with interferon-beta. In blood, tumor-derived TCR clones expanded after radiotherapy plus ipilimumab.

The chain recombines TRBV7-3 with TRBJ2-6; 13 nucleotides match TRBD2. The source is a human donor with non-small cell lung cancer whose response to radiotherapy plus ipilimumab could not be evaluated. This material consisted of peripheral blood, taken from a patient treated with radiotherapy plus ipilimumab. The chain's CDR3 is CASSLMRTSGSAGANVLTF. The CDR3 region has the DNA TGTGCCAGCAGCTTAATGAGGACTAGCGGGAGTGCTGGGGCCAACGTCCTGACTTTC.